This T cell receptor beta chain was obtained from a study of blood T cell repertoires in COVID-19. Study at large: In each case, the material was cDNA or gDNA derived from T cells, B-cell-depleted T cells, or PBMCs.

This CDR3 comprises 16 residues. V dropped 4 bases and J dropped 7; count of bases not matched to a gene: 9. CDR1 and CDR2 from the germline V gene are SGDLS and YYNGEE. Patients from Seattle were sampled longitudinally, starting during active infection. Repertoires were generated with immunoSEQ multiplex PCR, while TCRdb's copy carries only in-frame clones and drops some. In the table there are 200,000 to 250,000 clones, approximately 90% of which are singletons. V usage is TRBV9 and J usage is TRBJ2-2; 11 nucleotides line up with TRBD2. The source material was peripheral blood. The TCR sequence derives from a woman aged 45-60 years with COVID-19, enrolled during active disease. CDR3 bases: TGTGCCAGCAGCCCACTTAGCGGGGGGGCAGGCGGGGAGCTGTTTTTT. Protein sequence: CASSPLSGGAGGELFF.